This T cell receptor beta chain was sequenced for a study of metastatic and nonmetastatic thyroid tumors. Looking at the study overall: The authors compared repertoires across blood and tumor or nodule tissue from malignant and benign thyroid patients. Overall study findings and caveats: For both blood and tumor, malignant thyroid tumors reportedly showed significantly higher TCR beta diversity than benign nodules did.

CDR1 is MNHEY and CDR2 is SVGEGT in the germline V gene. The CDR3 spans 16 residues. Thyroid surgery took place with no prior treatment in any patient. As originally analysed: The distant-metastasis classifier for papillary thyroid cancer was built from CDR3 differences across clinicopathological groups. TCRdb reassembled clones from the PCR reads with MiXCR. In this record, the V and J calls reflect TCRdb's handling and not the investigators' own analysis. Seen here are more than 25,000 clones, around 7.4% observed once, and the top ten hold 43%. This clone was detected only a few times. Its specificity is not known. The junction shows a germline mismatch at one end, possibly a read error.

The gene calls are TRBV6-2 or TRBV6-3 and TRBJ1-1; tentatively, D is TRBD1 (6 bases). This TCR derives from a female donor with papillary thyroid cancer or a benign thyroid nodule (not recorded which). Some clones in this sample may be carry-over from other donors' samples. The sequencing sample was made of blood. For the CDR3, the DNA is TGTGCCAGCAGTCCAGGTGGGACACCGTGGAACACTCAAGCTTTCTTT. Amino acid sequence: CASSPGGTPWNTQAFF.